These 25 T cell receptor beta chains were sequenced from one sample in a study of blood T cell repertoires in COVID-19. This table comes from immunoSEQ multiplex PCR, and its TCRdb copy is limited to in-frame clones, with some not included. This table has fewer than 200,000 clones, 65% to 90% appearing once. Sequencing input: peripheral blood. Receptors were obtained from a man aged 45 to 65 with active or convalescent COVID-19.

The V call is TRBV19, the J call TRBJ1-5; 12 bases agree with TRBD1. The CDR3 sequence is 16 residues long. Germline CDR1 LNHDA, CDR2 SQIVND (reference sequence). Losses at the gene ends were 6 bases for V and 7 bases for J; bases not matched to a gene: 10. CDR3 in amino acids: CASSRGTGGKGQPQHF. CDR3 bases: TGTGCCAGTAGCCGCGGGACAGGGGGCAAGGGACAGCCCCAGCATTTT.

CDR3 region: CASSEGRLGQFF. CDR3 DNA: TGCGCCAGCAGCGAGGGCCGCCTCGGGCAGTTCTTC. This chain joins TRBV5-1 and TRBJ2-1; D may be TRBD2 (5 bases). Per the germline V gene, CDR1 is SGHRS and CDR2 is YFSETQ. Trimming took off 4 bases at V and 12 bases at J, with 14 bases between the two ends. The CDR3 sequence is 12 residues long.

V and J are TRBV29-1 and TRBJ2-7; TRBD1 matches at 8 bases. This CDR3 region has 13 residues. V lost 6 bases and J lost 2; bases outside the gene matches: 6. In germline, CDR1 is SQVTM, CDR2 ANQGSEA. As DNA, the CDR3 is TGCAGCGTGAGGACAGGGTCCCCCTACGAGCAGTACTTC. Residues: CSVRTGSPYEQYF.

This clone was observed a handful of times. The sample carries other DNA sequences with the same CDR3. This chain joins TRBV5-1 and TRBJ2-5; TRBD1 aligns across 10 bases. The junction had 3 bases not matched to a gene; V was cut back by 4 bases and J by 3 bases. The germline V gene has CDR1 SGHRS and CDR2 YFSETQ. The CDR3 is made up of 14 amino acids. The CDR3 here is CASSLGQGKETQYF. As DNA, the CDR3 is TGCGCCAGCAGCCTGGGACAGGGGAAAGAGACCCAGTACTTC.

The CDR3 here is CASRRKGQLTDTQYF. The CDR3 DNA sequence: TGTGCCAGCAGAAGGAAGGGACAGCTCACAGATACGCAGTATTTT. This rearrangement joins TRBV6-5 to TRBJ2-3, with 7 bases matching TRBD1. Germline CDR1 reads MNHEY; CDR2 reads SVGAGI. The CDR3 extends over 15 amino acids. The V and J ends lost 6 bases and 2 bases, in that order; junction bases with no gene match: 8.

The rearrangement links TRBV10-3 to TRBJ1-1; TRBD1 aligns across 9 bases. Germline V CDR1 and CDR2: ENHRY, SYGVKD. CDR3 length: 14 residues. The V and J ends lost 2 bases and 4 bases, in that order; junction bases with no gene match: 2. Written as DNA, the CDR3 is TGTGCCATCAGTGAGGGGACAGGGACCACTGAAGCTTTCTTT. This encodes CAISEGTGTTEAFF.

This rearrangement joins TRBV24-1 to TRBJ2-5, with D unclear. Trimming removed 1 base at V and 1 base at J, with 15 bases between. CDR3 size: 17 residues. Germline V gene data show CDR1 as KGHDR and CDR2 as SFDVKD. In DNA, the CDR3 is TGTGCCACCAGTGATTTTTTGGCTGGGCAGAGCCAAGAGACCCAGTACTTC. It translates to CATSDFLAGQSQETQYF.

The rearrangement joins TRBV3-1 (or the pseudogene TRBV3-2) to TRBJ2-7, with a tentative D call TRBD2 (6 bases). The CDR3 sequence is 13 residues long. CDR1 LGHDT and CDR2 YNNKEL come from the germline V gene (reference sequence). Trimming removed 6 bases from V and 5 bases from J, with 14 bases in between. The CDR3 region has the DNA TGTGCCAGCAGTCGGGACCGGGGGAACGAGCAGTACTTC. This codes for CASSRDRGNEQYF.

V usage is TRBV12-3 or TRBV12-4 and J usage is TRBJ1-2, with D maybe TRBD1 (6 bases). V gave up 5 bases and J gave up 6 bases, with 7 bases separating them. The CDR3 totals 11 residues. The CDR3 DNA sequence: TGTGCCAGCAGTCCAGGGGATGGCTACACCTTC. Translating it yields CASSPGDGYTF.

The genes are TRBV7-3 and TRBJ2-4; D is perhaps TRBD1 (5 bases). Trimming shortened V by 0 bases and J by 3 bases, and 6 bases separated the two germline ends. Germline V gene lookup returns CDR1 SGHTA and CDR2 FQGTGA. This CDR3 spans 14 amino acids. The CDR3 sequence: CASSLTGDKNIQYF. The CDR3 nucleotides are TGTGCCAGCAGCTTAACAGGGGACAAAAACATTCAGTACTTC. Based on the CDR3 plus reference TRBV7-3 and TRBJ2-4, the full variable domain is GAGVSQTPSNKVTEKGKYVELRCDPISGHTALYWYRQSLGQGPEFLIYFQGTGAADDSGLPNDRFFAVRPEGSVSTLKIQRTERGDSAVYLCASSLTGDKNIQYFGAGTRLSVL.

This chain joins TRBV5-1 and TRBJ1-2; TRBD1 might be the D (5 bases). V lost 4 bases, J lost 3 bases, and 10 bases lay in between. Germline values: CDR1 SGHRS, CDR2 YFSETQ. The CDR3 runs to 13 residues. The CDR3 region is CASSPDSYYGYTF. Here the CDR3 DNA reads TGCGCCAGCAGCCCCGACAGCTACTATGGCTACACCTTC.

V gene TRBV5-4 combines with J gene TRBJ1-2; a possible D gene is TRBD1 (5 bases). Germline CDR1 reads SGHNT; CDR2 reads YYREEE (reference sequence). The CDR3 extends over 16 amino acids. Trimming pared 4 bases from V and 2 bases from J, leaving 18 bases between. The CDR3 DNA follows: TGTGCCAGCAGCACCTCGACAGACTTGGTCAACTATGGCTACACCTTC. It translates to CASSTSTDLVNYGYTF.

This rearrangement joins TRBV6-4 to TRBJ1-3; 8 positions match TRBD1. The CDR3 has 18 residues. Trimming removed 4 bases from V and 0 bases from J; junction bases left unmatched: 11. Germline lookup yields CDR1 MRHNA and CDR2 SNTAGT. The CDR3 region is CASSAPHRDRFSGNTIYF. As DNA, the CDR3 is TGTGCCAGCAGTGCCCCCCACCGGGACAGGTTCTCTGGAAACACCATATATTTT.

The chain uses TRBV7-9 and TRBJ2-3; 7 bases match TRBD1. The V segment lost 5 bases and the J segment 2 bases; nucleotides outside the gene matches: 7. The length of the CDR3 is 15 residues. Germline V CDR1 and CDR2: SEHNR, FQNEAQ (reference sequence). The CDR3 sequence is CASSTMGTDTDTQYF. Here the CDR3 DNA reads TGTGCCAGCAGCACCATGGGGACAGACACAGATACGCAGTATTTT.

CDR3 DNA: TGTGCCAGCAGTTCCACACCGGGGACAGGGGACTATGGCTACACCTTC. Residues: CASSSTPGTGDYGYTF. The chain carries TRBV6-6 and TRBJ1-2, with 10 bases identical to TRBD1. CDR1 is MNHNY, CDR2 SVGAGI, per germline (reference sequence). V shed 4 bases, J shed 3 bases, and the junction held 8 bases outside the gene matches. This CDR3 region has 16 residues.

The V call is TRBV9, the J call TRBJ2-1; maybe TRBD1 (5 bases). This CDR3 is built from 15 residues. Germline V lookup: CDR1 SGDLS, CDR2 YYNGEE. Trimming took 0 bases from V and 0 from J, leaving 7 bases between them. CDR3 protein: CASSVGQTSYNEQFF. CDR3 sequence (DNA): TGTGCCAGCAGCGTAGGACAGACCTCCTACAATGAGCAGTTCTTC.

The rearrangement links TRBV10-3 to TRBJ1-1, with TRBD1 as a possible D gene (5 bases). The CDR3 extends over 13 amino acids. Trimming left V 2 bases short and J 6 bases short, with 10 bases between. Germline V gene sequence: CDR1 ENHRY, CDR2 SYGVKD. This CDR3 is CAISEPQGSEAFF. CDR3 nucleotides: TGTGCCATCAGTGAGCCTCAGGGCTCTGAAGCTTTCTTT.

The CDR3 loop reads CASQNNGVTNEKLFF. DNA for the CDR3: TGTGCCAGCCAAAATAACGGAGTGACTAATGAAAAACTGTTTTTT. V and J are TRBV6-6 and TRBJ1-4; D is ambiguous. V lost 8 bases and J 2 bases, leaving 15 bases between the germline ends. The CDR3 consists of 15 residues. CDR1 and CDR2 from the germline V gene are MNHNY and SVGAGI (reference sequence).

CDR3 sequence: CASSPPGEVNQPQHF. The CDR3 nucleotides are TGTGCCAGCTCACCACCAGGGGAAGTCAATCAGCCCCAGCATTTT. This chain joins TRBV18 and TRBJ1-5; perhaps TRBD1 as D (5 bases). Per germline, CDR1 KGHSH and CDR2 LQKENI. The CDR3 sequence is 15 residues long. Trimming stripped 0 bases from V and 3 bases from J, with 9 bases between.

V is TRBV5-1 and J is TRBJ1-4, with TRBD1 as a possible D gene (5 bases). The CDR3 is 14 residues long. V gave up 0 bases and J gave up 4 bases, with 7 bases separating them. Per the germline V gene, CDR1 is SGHRS and CDR2 is YFSETQ. The CDR3 nucleotides are TGCGCCAGCAGCTTGGGACAGCTTAATGAAAAACTGTTTTTT. Its translation: CASSLGQLNEKLFF.

This chain uses TRBV7-9 with TRBJ2-1; D perhaps matches TRBD2 (6 bases). V was shortened by 8 bases and J by 5 bases, with 16 bases between the two germline ends. CDR3 length: 14 amino acids. Germline CDR1 is SEHNR and CDR2 is FQNEAQ (reference sequence). CDR3 DNA sequence: TGTGCCAGCGCCAGTCGGGCGGGAAACAATGAGCAGTTCTTC. Amino acid sequence: CASASRAGNNEQFF.

The chain links TRBV2 to TRBJ1-2; D is possibly TRBD1 (5 bases). CDR3 size: 15 residues. Trimming took off 3 bases at V and 4 bases at J, with 15 bases between the two ends. Germline V gene lookup returns CDR1 SNHLY and CDR2 FYNNEI. In nucleotides, the CDR3 is TGTGCCAGCAGTGAGGGGCCGTTATCCTCCTATGGCTACACCTTC. It specifies CASSEGPLSSYGYTF.

The chain joins TRBV19 to TRBJ2-1; 12 nucleotides agree with TRBD2. J lost 1 base, V lost 8 bases, and 15 bases had no gene match. This CDR3 has 19 amino acids. The germline V gene encodes CDR1 LNHDA and CDR2 SQIVND (reference sequence). CDR3 residues: CASRNILPSGRESYNEQFF. As DNA, the CDR3 is TGTGCCAGTCGAAATATACTCCCTAGCGGGAGGGAGTCCTACAATGAGCAGTTCTTC.

The rearrangement links TRBV29-1 to TRBJ2-1, with D uncertain. Between the trimmed V and J ends, which lost 7 bases and 4 bases, there was a span of 8 bases. Germline CDR1 and CDR2: SQVTM and ANQGSEA. The CDR3 has 11 amino acids. In nucleotides, the CDR3 is TGCAGCGCGAAACAGTACAATGAGCAGTTCTTC. It codes for CSAKQYNEQFF.

The gene calls are TRBV4-1 and TRBJ2-7, with a weak D call TRBD1 (6 bases). The CDR3 consists of 15 residues. V was shortened by 0 bases and J by 2 bases, with 11 bases between the two germline ends. The V gene's germline CDR1 is MGHRA and CDR2 YSYEKL. Here the CDR3 reads CASSQESDRTYEQYF. The CDR3 DNA follows: TGCGCCAGCAGCCAAGAATCGGACAGAACCTACGAGCAGTACTTC.